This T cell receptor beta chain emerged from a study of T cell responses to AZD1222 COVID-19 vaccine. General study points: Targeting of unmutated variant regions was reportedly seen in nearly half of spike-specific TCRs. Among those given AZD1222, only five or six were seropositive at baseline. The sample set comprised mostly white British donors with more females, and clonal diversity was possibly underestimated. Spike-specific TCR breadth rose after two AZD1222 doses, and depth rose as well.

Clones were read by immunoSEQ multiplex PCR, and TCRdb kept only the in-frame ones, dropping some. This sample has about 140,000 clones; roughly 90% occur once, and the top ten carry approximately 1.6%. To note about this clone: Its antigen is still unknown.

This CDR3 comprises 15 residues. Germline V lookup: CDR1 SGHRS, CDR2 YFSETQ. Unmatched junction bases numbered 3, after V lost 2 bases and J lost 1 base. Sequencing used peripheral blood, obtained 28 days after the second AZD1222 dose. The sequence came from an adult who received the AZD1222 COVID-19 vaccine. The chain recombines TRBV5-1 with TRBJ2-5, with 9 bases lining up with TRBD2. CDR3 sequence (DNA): TGCGCCAGCAGCTTTAGCGGGGGAACCCAAGAGACCCAGTACTTC. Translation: CASSFSGGTQETQYF.